A single sample gave rise to the 23 T cell receptor beta chains below, sequenced in a study of cytomegalovirus exposure and HLA in healthy donors (TCRdb year 2017). Library prep was done by the immunoSEQ multiplex PCR assay. The multiplex PCR relied on a mix of 60 forward primers for TCR Vbeta segments and 13 reverse primers for TCR Jbeta segments. TCRdb's version of the immuneACCESS table is confined to in-frame rearrangements and falls short of the full clone set. An unresolved V gene accounts for under half of the shortfall where checked; the remainder is of unknown origin. The table for this sample lists about 60,000 clones; approximately 77% of them were counted only once. The ten largest clonotypes hold about 3.3% of the sample. The material sequenced was PBMCs. These receptor sequences come from a woman aged 40 to 50 in good health and CMV-seropositive.

The count of this clone is one. The chain uses TRBV21-1 and TRBJ2-1; the DNA was not compared with TRBD1, the D call given in the table. TRBV21-1 is described as a pseudogene. The CDR3 has 15 amino acids. The CDR3 DNA follows: TGTGCCAGCGACCGACAGGGGCGAAGCCACAATGAGCAGTTCTTC. It encodes CASDRQGRSHNEQFF.

The V call is TRBV7-8, the J call TRBJ1-1; possible D gene TRBD1, 5 bases. Trimming took off 1 base at V and 5 bases at J, with 14 bases between the two ends. From germline, CDR1 is SGHVS and CDR2 FQNEAQ. This CDR3 contains 15 residues. DNA of the CDR3: TGTGCCAGCAGCTTAGAGGCCAACGGGGGGACTGAAGCTTTCTTT. Its translation is CASSLEANGGTEAFF.

This chain connects TRBV6-4 to TRBJ2-7, with 9 bases aligning to TRBD2. This CDR3 comprises 16 residues. CDR1 is MRHNA, CDR2 SNTAGT, per germline. V lost 8 bases and J lost 3; bases outside the gene matches: 14. CDR3: CASGRGGVTGHYEQYF. The CDR3 DNA follows: TGTGCCAGCGGACGCGGGGGGGTTACAGGGCACTACGAGCAGTACTTC.

The gene calls are TRBV2 and TRBJ1-1; D might be TRBD1 (6 bases). Germline assignment: CDR1 SNHLY and CDR2 FYNNEI. This CDR3 is built from 12 residues. The V end was cut by 11 bases, the J end by 5 bases, with 15 bases between. The CDR3 reads CACQGSGTEAFF. CDR3 sequence (DNA): TGTGCCTGTCAGGGGAGTGGGACTGAAGCTTTCTTT. The entire variable domain, with the rest obtained from reference TRBV2 and TRBJ1-1, is as follows: EPEVTQTPSHQVTQMGQEVILRCVPISNHLYFYWYRQILGQKVEFLVSFYNNEISEKSEIFDDQFSVERPDGSNFTLKIRSTKLEDSAMYFCACQGSGTEAFFGQGTRLTVV.

The V gene is TRBV5-6, the J gene TRBJ2-7, with 8 nucleotides matching TRBD1. CDR3 length: 14 residues. The V gene's germline CDR1 is SGHDT and CDR2 YYEEEE. V lost 3 bases and J lost 2; bases outside the gene matches: 4. CDR3 DNA: TGTGCCAGCAGCTATCTACAGGGGGCCTACGAGCAGTACTTC. Translating gives CASSYLQGAYEQYF.

The chain uses TRBV7-3 and TRBJ1-1; the D gene is possibly TRBD1 (6 bases). Germline CDR1 and CDR2: SGHTA and FQGTGA. The CDR3 consists of 13 residues. V lost 3 bases and J 4 bases, leaving 9 bases between the germline ends. CDR3 in amino acids: CASSLTGITEAFF. CDR3 coding DNA: TGTGCCAGCAGCTTGACAGGAATCACTGAAGCTTTCTTT.

V is TRBV7-9 and J is TRBJ1-3; D ambiguous. The CDR3 covers 16 residues. The germline CDR1 and CDR2 sequences are SEHNR and FQNEAQ (reference sequence). V gave up 3 bases and J gave up 0 bases, with 12 bases separating them. The CDR3 loop reads CASSFVPGSSGNTIYF. CDR3 in DNA: TGTGCCAGCAGCTTTGTTCCGGGGTCCTCTGGAAACACCATATATTTT.

This rearrangement joins TRBV14 to TRBJ2-1; TRBD2 matches at 8 bases. In germline, CDR1 is SGHDN, CDR2 FVKESK. V lost 3 bases, J lost 10 bases, and 11 bases stayed unmatched. CDR3 size: 15 residues. CDR3 DNA sequence: TGTGCCAGCAGCCACTCCGGGACTAGGGGTCGGGAGCAGTTCTTC. It translates to CASSHSGTRGREQFF.

The rearrangement uses TRBV7-6 and TRBJ1-6; D remains ambiguous. The V end was cut by 3 bases, the J end by 12 bases, with 15 bases between. Germline lookup yields CDR1 SGHVS and CDR2 FNYEAQ. The CDR3 is made up of 14 amino acids. The CDR3 DNA follows: TGTGCCAGCAGCTTTACTAGGGAGCAAGGACCCCTCCACTTT. It codes for CASSFTREQGPLHF.

The V gene is TRBV4-3, the J gene TRBJ2-6; D might be TRBD2 (7 bases). CDR3 size: 16 residues. CDR1 LGHNA and CDR2 YSLEER come from the germline V gene. The V gene lost 0 bases and the J gene lost 4 bases, with 10 bases spanning the gap. The CDR3 spells CASSQDWGGGANVLTF. The DNA for the CDR3 is TGCGCCAGCAGCCAAGACTGGGGGGGCGGGGCCAACGTCCTGACTTTC.

The chain combines TRBV10-2 with TRBJ2-5, with 8 bases identical to TRBD1. CDR1 WSHSY and CDR2 SAAADI come from the germline V gene. The V and J ends lost 6 bases and 5 bases, in that order; junction bases with no gene match: 5. CDR3 size: 13 residues. The CDR3 spells CASRTGGKETQYF. DNA of the CDR3: TGCGCCAGCAGAACAGGGGGGAAGGAGACCCAGTACTTC.

The table lists this clone with a count of one. The chain uses TRBV7-2 and TRBJ1-4; no definite D call. Per the germline V gene, CDR1 is SGHTA and CDR2 is FQGNSA. The CDR3 runs to 15 residues. Deletions cut 5 bases from V and 8 bases from J, with 18 bases between. CDR3 region: CASSPYHGWWEKLFF. The CDR3 nucleotides are TGTGCCAGCAGCCCATATCACGGGTGGTGGGAAAAACTGTTTTTT. Full variable domain (missing parts from reference TRBV7-2 and TRBJ1-4): GAGVSQSPSNKVTEKGKDVELRCDPISGHTALYWYRQSLGQGLEFLIYFQGNSAPDKSGLPSDRFSAERTGGSVSTLTIQRTQQEDSAVYLCASSPYHGWWEKLFFGSGTQLSVL.

The gene calls are TRBV4-1 and TRBJ1-2, with D possibly matching TRBD1 (6 bases). CDR1 is MGHRA, CDR2 YSYEKL, per germline. The CDR3 length is 16 residues. Trimming took off 4 bases at V and 2 bases at J, with 17 bases between the two ends. The CDR3, as DNA: TGCGCCAGCAGCCCGCCTCCGGGACACCGAAACTATGGCTACACCTTC. The encoded protein is CASSPPPGHRNYGYTF.

This clone was seen more than once but under ten times. This rearrangement joins TRBV21-1 to TRBJ2-5; the DNA was not compared with TRBD2, the D call given in the table. TRBV21-1 has pseudogene status. The CDR3 runs 20 residues. The CDR3 region has the DNA TGTGCCAGCAGCATAGGAATTGGGACTAGCGGGGAGACTTCCCAAGAGACCCAGTACTTC. Protein: CASSIGIGTSGETSQETQYF.

V usage is TRBV7-8 and J usage is TRBJ2-7; TRBD1 is a possible D gene (5 bases). V lost 1 base and J 3 bases, leaving 7 bases between the germline ends. The CDR3 runs 13 residues. From germline, CDR1 is SGHVS and CDR2 FQNEAQ. The CDR3 coding sequence is TGTGCCAGCAGCTTAGGGACAAACTACGAGCAGTACTTC. Translated, it gives CASSLGTNYEQYF.

This clone appeared a few times. The rearrangement uses TRBV7-2 and TRBJ1-5; tentative D call: TRBD1 (6 bases). Germline V CDR1 and CDR2: SGHTA, FQGNSA. V dropped 1 base and J dropped 3 bases, with 10 bases sitting between them. The CDR3 extends over 15 amino acids. CDR3 DNA: TGTGCCAGCAGCTTAGAGGGGGGGGACAATCAGCCCCAGCATTTT. Protein product: CASSLEGGDNQPQHF.

The chain uses TRBV29-1 and TRBJ2-5; TRBD1 is a possible D gene (6 bases). V gave up 7 bases and J gave up 5 bases, with 14 bases separating them. The CDR3 totals 12 residues. From germline, CDR1 is SQVTM and CDR2 ANQGSEA. CDR3 in DNA: TGCAGCGGGAGGTTTGGGGGCGAGACCCAGTACTTC. Its translation is CSGRFGGETQYF.

The rearrangement joins TRBV6-5 to TRBJ2-2; D is possibly TRBD2 (5 bases). The V end lost 3 bases, the J end lost 4 bases, and 12 bases lay between the germline ends. Germline V gives CDR1 MNHEY, CDR2 SVGAGI. The CDR3 loop spans 15 amino acids. The CDR3 protein is CASSYSRGITGELFF. The DNA for the CDR3 is TGTGCCAGCAGTTATTCCCGGGGAATCACCGGGGAGCTGTTTTTT.

J is TRBJ1-2 and V is TRBV30; possibly TRBD1 for D (5 bases). There are 12 residues in the CDR3. V lost 2 bases to trimming and J lost 5 bases, with 9 bases between them. The germline gives CDR1 GTSNPN, CDR2 SVGIG (reference sequence). CDR3 sequence reads: CAWSFQGYGYTF. DNA of the CDR3: TGTGCCTGGAGTTTCCAGGGATATGGCTACACCTTC.

The chain uses TRBV27 and TRBJ2-7; 9 bases are shared with TRBD1. The CDR3 runs to 14 residues. V gave up 6 bases and J gave up 3 bases; unmatched junction bases: 6. Germline values: CDR1 MNHEY, CDR2 SMNVEV (reference sequence). The CDR3 DNA reads TGTGCCAGCAGGGACAGGGGAAGAGGCTACGAGCAGTACTTC. Translated, it gives CASRDRGRGYEQYF.

This clone was seen more than once but under ten times. The chain carries TRBV9 and TRBJ1-2; 7 bases match TRBD1. The CDR3 is 14 amino acids. V shed 0 bases and J 3 bases; nucleotides not matched to a gene: 2. Germline CDR1 is SGDLS and CDR2 is YYNGEE. CDR3 nucleotide sequence: TGTGCCAGCAGCGTAGCTGACAGGGACTATGGCTACACCTTC. Its protein is CASSVADRDYGYTF.

V and J are TRBV4-1 and TRBJ1-2; D uncertain. The V end was cut by 0 bases, the J end by 8 bases, with 7 bases between. The CDR3 runs to 12 residues. Germline CDR1 MGHRA, CDR2 YSYEKL. The CDR3 bases are TGCGCCAGCAGCCAAGATACACGCGGCTACACCTTC. This encodes CASSQDTRGYTF.

The V gene is TRBV7-2, the J gene TRBJ2-1; TRBD2 matches at 7 bases. V shed 0 bases, J shed 10 bases, and the junction held 12 bases outside the gene matches. The CDR3 extends over 16 amino acids. Germline CDR1 and CDR2: SGHTA and FQGNSA. CDR3 sequence: CASSLAGLAVPSEQFF. CDR3 in DNA: TGTGCCAGCAGCTTAGCGGGGCTAGCGGTCCCCTCCGAGCAGTTCTTC.